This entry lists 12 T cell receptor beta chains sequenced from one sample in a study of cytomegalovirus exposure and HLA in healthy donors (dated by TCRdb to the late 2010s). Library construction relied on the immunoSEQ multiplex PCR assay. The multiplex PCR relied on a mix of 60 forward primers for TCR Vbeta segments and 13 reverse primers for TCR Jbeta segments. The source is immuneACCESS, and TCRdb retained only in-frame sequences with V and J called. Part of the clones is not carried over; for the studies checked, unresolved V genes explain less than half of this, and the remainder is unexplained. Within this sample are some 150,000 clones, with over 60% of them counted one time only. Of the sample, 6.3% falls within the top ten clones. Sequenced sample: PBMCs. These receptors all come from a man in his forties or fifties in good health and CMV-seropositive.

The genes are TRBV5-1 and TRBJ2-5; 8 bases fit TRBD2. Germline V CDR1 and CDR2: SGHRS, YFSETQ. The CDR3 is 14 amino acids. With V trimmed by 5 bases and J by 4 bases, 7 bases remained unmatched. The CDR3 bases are TGCGCCAGCAGAAAGAGCGGGAGAGGAGAGACCCAGTACTTC. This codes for CASRKSGRGETQYF.

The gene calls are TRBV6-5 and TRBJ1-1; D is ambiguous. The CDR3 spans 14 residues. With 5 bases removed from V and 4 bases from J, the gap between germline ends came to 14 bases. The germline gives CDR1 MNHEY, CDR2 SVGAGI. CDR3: CASSEPGRSTEAFF. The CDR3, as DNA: TGTGCCAGCAGTGAGCCTGGGAGATCCACTGAAGCTTTCTTT.

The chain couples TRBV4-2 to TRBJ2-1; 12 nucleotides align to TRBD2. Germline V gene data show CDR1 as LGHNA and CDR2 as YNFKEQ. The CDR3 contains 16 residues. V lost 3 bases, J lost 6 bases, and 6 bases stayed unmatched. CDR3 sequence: CASSQRASGRANEQFF. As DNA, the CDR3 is TGTGCCAGCAGCCAGAGGGCTAGCGGGAGGGCCAATGAGCAGTTCTTC.

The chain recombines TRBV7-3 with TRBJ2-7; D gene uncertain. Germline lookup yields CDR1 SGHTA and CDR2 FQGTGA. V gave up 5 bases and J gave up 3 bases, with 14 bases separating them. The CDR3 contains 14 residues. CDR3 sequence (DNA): TGTGCCAGCAGCCCCTCGCGGTCCAGCTACGAGCAGTACTTC. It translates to CASSPSRSSYEQYF.

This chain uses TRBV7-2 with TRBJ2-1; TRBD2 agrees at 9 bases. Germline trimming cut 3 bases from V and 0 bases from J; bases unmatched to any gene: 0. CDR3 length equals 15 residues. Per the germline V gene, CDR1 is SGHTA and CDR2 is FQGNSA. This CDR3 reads CASSFSGGSYNEQFF. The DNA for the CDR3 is TGTGCCAGCAGCTTTAGCGGGGGCTCCTACAATGAGCAGTTCTTC.

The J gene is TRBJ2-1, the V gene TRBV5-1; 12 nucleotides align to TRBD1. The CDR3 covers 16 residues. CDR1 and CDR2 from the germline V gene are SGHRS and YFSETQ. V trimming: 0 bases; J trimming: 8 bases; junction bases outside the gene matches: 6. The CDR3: CASSLGDRGRVDEQFF. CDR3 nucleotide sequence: TGCGCCAGCAGCTTGGGGGACAGGGGGCGCGTTGATGAGCAGTTCTTC. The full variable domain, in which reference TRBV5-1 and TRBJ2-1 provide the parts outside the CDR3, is KAGVTQTPRYLIKTRGQQVTLSCSPISGHRSVSWYQQTPGQGLQFLFEYFSETQRNKGNFPGRFSGRQFSNSRSEMNVSTLELGDSALYLCASSLGDRGRVDEQFFGPGTRLTVL.

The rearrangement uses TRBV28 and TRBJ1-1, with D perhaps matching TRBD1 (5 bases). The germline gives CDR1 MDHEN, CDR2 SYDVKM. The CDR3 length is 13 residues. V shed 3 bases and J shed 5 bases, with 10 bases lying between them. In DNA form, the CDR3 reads TGTGCCAGCAGTTTTTTGGGGGGGACTGAAGCTTTCTTT. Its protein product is CASSFLGGTEAFF.

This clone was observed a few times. The CDR3 DNA reads TGTGCCAGTAGTATACAGGGGGCTTATTCACCCCTCCACTTT. It yields the protein CASSIQGAYSPLHF. The chain is built from TRBV19 and TRBJ1-6; 8 bases map to TRBD1. The junction had 2 bases not matched to a gene; V was cut back by 2 bases and J by 8 bases. Germline V gene data show CDR1 as LNHDA and CDR2 as SQIVND (reference sequence). The CDR3 length is 14 residues.

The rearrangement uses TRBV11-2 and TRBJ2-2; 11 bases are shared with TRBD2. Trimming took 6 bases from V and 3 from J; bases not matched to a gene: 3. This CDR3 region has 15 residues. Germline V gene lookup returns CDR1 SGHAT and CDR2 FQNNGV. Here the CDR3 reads CASRSSGRYTGELFF. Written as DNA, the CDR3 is TGTGCCAGCAGGTCTAGCGGGAGGTACACCGGGGAGCTGTTTTTT.

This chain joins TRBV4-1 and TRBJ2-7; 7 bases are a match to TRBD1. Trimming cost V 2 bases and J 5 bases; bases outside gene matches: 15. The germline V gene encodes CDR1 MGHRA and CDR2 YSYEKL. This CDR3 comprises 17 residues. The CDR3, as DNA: TGCGCCAGCAGCCAACCCATGCCTCGAACAGGGGTCGACGAGCAGTACTTC. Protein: CASSQPMPRTGVDEQYF.

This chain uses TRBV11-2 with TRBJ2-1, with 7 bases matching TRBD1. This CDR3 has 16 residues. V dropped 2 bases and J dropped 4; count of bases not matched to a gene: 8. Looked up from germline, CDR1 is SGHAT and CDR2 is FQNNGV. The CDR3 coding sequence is TGTGCCAGCAGCTTATATAAACAGGGGTCGTACAATGAGCAGTTCTTC. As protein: CASSLYKQGSYNEQFF.

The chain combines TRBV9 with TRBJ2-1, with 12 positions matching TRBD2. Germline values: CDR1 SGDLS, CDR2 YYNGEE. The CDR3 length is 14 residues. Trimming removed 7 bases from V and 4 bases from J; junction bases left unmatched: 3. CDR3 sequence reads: CASGGTSGYNEQFF. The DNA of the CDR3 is TGTGCCAGCGGGGGGACTAGCGGGTACAATGAGCAGTTCTTC.